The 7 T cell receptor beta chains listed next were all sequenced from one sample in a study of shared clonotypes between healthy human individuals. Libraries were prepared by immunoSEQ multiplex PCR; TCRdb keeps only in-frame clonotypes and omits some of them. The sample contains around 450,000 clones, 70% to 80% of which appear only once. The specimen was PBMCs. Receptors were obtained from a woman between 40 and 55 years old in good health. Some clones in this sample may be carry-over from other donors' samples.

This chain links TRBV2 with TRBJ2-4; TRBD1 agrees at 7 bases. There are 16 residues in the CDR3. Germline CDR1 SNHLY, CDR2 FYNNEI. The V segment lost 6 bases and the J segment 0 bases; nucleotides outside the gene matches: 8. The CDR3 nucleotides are TGTGCCAGCAGAACCGGGACAGCCCTAGCCAAAAACATTCAGTACTTC. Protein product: CASRTGTALAKNIQYF.

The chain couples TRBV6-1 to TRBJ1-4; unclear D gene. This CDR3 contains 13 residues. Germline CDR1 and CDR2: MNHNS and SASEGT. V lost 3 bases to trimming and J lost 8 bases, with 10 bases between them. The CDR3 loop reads CASSDRLGEKLFF. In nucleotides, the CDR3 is TGTGCCAGCAGTGATCGTTTAGGGGAAAAACTGTTTTTT.

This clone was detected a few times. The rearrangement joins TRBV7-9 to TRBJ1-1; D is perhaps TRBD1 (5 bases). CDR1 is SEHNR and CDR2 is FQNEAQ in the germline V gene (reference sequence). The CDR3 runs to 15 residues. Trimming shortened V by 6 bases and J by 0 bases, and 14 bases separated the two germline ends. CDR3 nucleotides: TGTGCCAGCAGTCCTACCATGACAGTGAACACTGAAGCTTTCTTT. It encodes CASSPTMTVNTEAFF.

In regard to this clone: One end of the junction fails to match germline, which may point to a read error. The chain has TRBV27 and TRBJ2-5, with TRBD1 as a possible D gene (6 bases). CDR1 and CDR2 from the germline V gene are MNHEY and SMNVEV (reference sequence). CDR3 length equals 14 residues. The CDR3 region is CASSEDRTQGTQYF. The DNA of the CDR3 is TGTGCCAGCAGTGAAGACAGGACCCAAGGGACCCAGTACTTC.

The CDR3 loop is CASRHRGGETQYF. CDR3 nucleotide sequence: TGTGCCAGCAGACACAGGGGTGGGGAGACCCAGTACTTC. This chain connects TRBV6-6 to TRBJ2-5; 7 nucleotides align to TRBD1. J gave up 5 bases and V 6 bases, and 6 bases lay outside the gene matches. The CDR3 runs to 13 residues. Germline CDR1 MNHNY, CDR2 SVGAGI (reference sequence).

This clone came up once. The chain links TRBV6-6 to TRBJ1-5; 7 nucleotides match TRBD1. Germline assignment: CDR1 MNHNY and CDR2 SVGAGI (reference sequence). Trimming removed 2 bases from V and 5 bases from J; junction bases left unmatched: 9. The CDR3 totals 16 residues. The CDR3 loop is CASSYDSVGGDQPQHF. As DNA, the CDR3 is TGTGCCAGCAGTTACGATTCGGTAGGGGGCGATCAGCCCCAGCATTTT.

The CDR3 here is CAISEQAGQGNNEQFF. The DNA for the CDR3 is TGTGCCATCAGTGAGCAGGCGGGGCAGGGGAACAATGAGCAGTTCTTC. The chain combines TRBV10-3 with TRBJ2-1; D may match TRBD1 or TRBD2 (6 bases each). Germline V gene lookup returns CDR1 ENHRY and CDR2 SYGVKD. This CDR3 is 16 amino acids long. Trimming took off 2 bases at V and 5 bases at J, with 16 bases between the two ends.